This TCR beta chain was sequenced in a study of blood T cell repertoires in COVID-19. Clones were sequenced by immunoSEQ multiplex PCR, and TCRdb holds only the in-frame ones, with some missing. The table records 390,000 or so clones, roughly 86% of them present only once. CDR3 length: 15 amino acids. Per germline, CDR1 SNHLY and CDR2 FYNNEI. V lost 7 bases to trimming and J lost 0 bases, with 10 bases between them. The TCR was taken from a woman in her twenties or thirties with COVID-19, enrolled during active disease. The V call is TRBV2, the J call TRBJ2-6; D may be TRBD1 (6 bases). The sequencing sample was made of peripheral blood. Written as DNA, the CDR3 is TGTGCCAGCAAGGACAGCCACTCTGGGGCCAACGTCCTGACTTTC. Amino acid sequence: CASKDSHSGANVLTF.